The 12 T cell receptor beta chains below were found in one sample sequenced in a study of beta chain features in type 1 diabetes. Expressed TCRB transcripts were sequenced, since all the RNA that had been isolated was reverse transcribed. Some clones are missing from TCRdb's copy, which holds only in-frame ones; the method was immunoSEQ multiplex PCR. The sample lists about 400,000 clones; around 12% were seen once. Sequenced sample: naive CD4+ T cells from blood. These receptors were collected from a man aged 18 to 29 in good health.

The V call is TRBV5-1, the J call TRBJ1-1; the match to TRBD1 covers 8 bases. The junction had 10 bases not matched to a gene; V was cut back by 0 bases and J by 3 bases. In germline, CDR1 is SGHRS, CDR2 YFSETQ. The CDR3 is made up of 17 amino acids. The CDR3: CASSLGVAGGAYTEAFF. CDR3 DNA: TGCGCCAGCAGCTTGGGGGTTGCAGGGGGCGCGTACACTGAAGCTTTCTTT.

The J gene is TRBJ2-3, the V gene TRBV5-1; the D gene is possibly TRBD1 (8 bases). The CDR3 has 15 amino acids. V lost 9 bases, J lost 2 bases, and 19 bases lay in between. Germline-derived CDR1 and CDR2 are SGHRS and YFSETQ. Here the CDR3 reads CATRAGDRITDTQYF. As DNA, the CDR3 is TGCGCCACCAGGGCGGGGGACAGGATCACAGATACGCAGTATTTT. Full variable domain (rest looked up from reference TRBV5-1 and TRBJ2-3): KAGVTQTPRYLIKTRGQQVTLSCSPISGHRSVSWYQQTPGQGLQFLFEYFSETQRNKGNFPGRFSGRQFSNSRSEMNVSTLELGDSALYLCATRAGDRITDTQYFGPGTRLTVL.

The CDR3 protein is CASSVGQLDGYTF. In DNA, the CDR3 is TGTGCCAGCAGCGTGGGCCAGCTTGATGGCTACACCTTC. This rearrangement joins TRBV9 to TRBJ1-2, with unresolved D. Deletions cut 2 bases from V and 6 bases from J, with 11 bases between. Looked up from germline, CDR1 is SGDLS and CDR2 is YYNGEE. The CDR3 length is 13 residues.

The rearrangement links TRBV18 to TRBJ2-1; D is uncertain. V lost 3 bases and J lost 6, with 6 bases in between. From germline, CDR1 is KGHSH and CDR2 LQKENI. The CDR3 has 12 residues. CDR3 loop: CASSPESNEQFF. The CDR3 DNA reads TGTGCCAGCTCACCTGAGAGCAATGAGCAGTTCTTC.

This clone was counted only a few times. The chain has TRBV28 and TRBJ1-2, with 11 bases that match TRBD1. There are 15 residues in the CDR3. With 5 bases clipped from V and 3 bases from J, the junction kept 5 bases outside the gene matches. Germline V gives CDR1 MDHEN, CDR2 SYDVKM. This CDR3 is CASSEDRGQDYGYTF. CDR3 bases: TGTGCCAGCAGTGAGGACAGGGGGCAAGACTATGGCTACACCTTC.

This clone was seen more than once but under ten times. The V call is TRBV28, the J call TRBJ1-2; perhaps TRBD1 as D (5 bases). V was cut by 2 bases and J by 6 bases, with 16 bases left in between. The CDR3 has 15 amino acids. Germline V CDR1 and CDR2: MDHEN, SYDVKM. CDR3 coding DNA: TGTGCCAGCAGTTTACAAACTGGGGGGAATGATGGCTACACCTTC. Translating it yields CASSLQTGGNDGYTF.

This clone occurred a few times. This chain connects TRBV7-2 to TRBJ1-1, with D tentatively TRBD1 (6 bases). The CDR3 runs 12 residues. Trimming took off 4 bases at V and 5 bases at J, with 8 bases between the two ends. Looked up from germline, CDR1 is SGHTA and CDR2 is FQGNSA. CDR3 residues: CASSSQGTEAFF. CDR3 sequence (DNA): TGTGCCAGCAGCTCCCAGGGGACTGAAGCTTTCTTT.

The chain uses TRBV4-3 and TRBJ2-2; 12 bases map to TRBD2. The CDR3 is made up of 16 amino acids. The germline V gene encodes CDR1 LGHNA and CDR2 YSLEER. Trimming cost V 2 bases and J 7 bases; bases outside gene matches: 5. CDR3 region: CASSQRLAGDGGELFF. The CDR3 bases are TGCGCCAGCAGCCAACGACTAGCGGGGGACGGCGGGGAGCTGTTTTTT.

This clone has a handful of counts. The gene calls are TRBV15 and TRBJ1-5, with TRBD1 matching over 9 bases. In germline, CDR1 is LNHNV, CDR2 YYDKDF (reference sequence). The CDR3 length is 15 residues. After removal of 4 bases from V and 7 bases from J, the junction contained 8 bases not matched to a gene. CDR3 residues: CATSMGQGSGQPQHF. CDR3 nucleotide sequence: TGTGCCACCAGCATGGGACAGGGATCGGGGCAGCCCCAGCATTTT. The full variable domain, rest sourced from reference TRBV15 and TRBJ1-5, is DAMVIQNPRYQVTQFGKPVTLSCSQTLNHNVMYWYQQKSSQAPKLLFHYYDKDFNNEADTPDNFQSRRPNTSFCFLDIRSPGLGDTAMYLCATSMGQGSGQPQHFGDGTRLSIL.

The V call is TRBV21-1, the J call TRBJ2-3; no check of the table's D call, TRBD2, against the DNA was made. TRBV21-1 is tagged as a pseudogene. This CDR3 contains 15 residues. CDR3 in amino acids: CASPPRAGVPDTQYF. The DNA of the CDR3 is TGTGCCAGCCCCCCCCGAGCGGGAGTTCCAGATACGCAGTATTTT.

V usage is TRBV10-3 and J usage is TRBJ2-1; 7 nucleotides match TRBD1. The CDR3 has 17 residues. Per the germline V gene, CDR1 is ENHRY and CDR2 is SYGVKD. Trimming cost V 0 bases and J 7 bases; bases outside gene matches: 12. The CDR3 coding sequence is TGTGCCATCAGTGAGTCTGGCTACCAGGGGGTGGGTAATGAGCAGTTCTTC. Its protein product is CAISESGYQGVGNEQFF.

This clone was counted a few times. In the same sample, other DNA sequences code for this CDR3. V and J are TRBV2 and TRBJ2-5; 7 positions match TRBD1. CDR3 length: 12 amino acids. The germline CDR1 and CDR2 sequences are SNHLY and FYNNEI. V shed 3 bases and J 5 bases; nucleotides not matched to a gene: 0. This chain's CDR3 is CASSDRGETQYF. In DNA, the CDR3 is TGTGCCAGCAGTGACAGGGGGGAGACCCAGTACTTC.